This T cell receptor (beta chain) appears in the sequencing data of a study of blood T cells in healthy people across ages. This clonotype was counted between two and nine times. Germline CDR1 reads DFQATT; CDR2 reads SNEGSKA (reference sequence). This CDR3 has 15 residues. V dropped 0 bases and J dropped 2 bases, with 11 bases sitting between them. PCR was performed a second time for about 7 to 12 cycles using a sample-barcoded 5' primer and a J-beta primer mix. In TCRdb, the 5' RACE reads were re-called with MiXCR into one record per CDR3 protein. The sample lists about 1.7 million distinct CDR3 sequences, under 30% occurring once.

V gene TRBV20-1 combines with J gene TRBJ1-5; no clear D. What was sequenced was blood. The source is a woman under 40 in good health. The CDR3 loop is CSARDGSQGNQPQHF. As DNA, the CDR3 is TGCAGTGCTAGAGATGGGAGCCAGGGCAATCAGCCCCAGCATTTT.